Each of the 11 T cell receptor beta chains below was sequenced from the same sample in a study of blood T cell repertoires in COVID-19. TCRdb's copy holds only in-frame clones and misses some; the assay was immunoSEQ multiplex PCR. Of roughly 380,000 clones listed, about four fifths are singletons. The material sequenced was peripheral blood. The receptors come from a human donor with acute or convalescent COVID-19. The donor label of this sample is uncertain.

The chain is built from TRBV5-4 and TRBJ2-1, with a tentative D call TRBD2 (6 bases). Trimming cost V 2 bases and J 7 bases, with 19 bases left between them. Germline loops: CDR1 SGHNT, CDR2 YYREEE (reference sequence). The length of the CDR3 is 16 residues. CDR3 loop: CASSFGLRDEGNEQFF. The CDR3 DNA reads TGTGCCAGCAGCTTCGGACTACGGGACGAGGGGAATGAGCAGTTCTTC.

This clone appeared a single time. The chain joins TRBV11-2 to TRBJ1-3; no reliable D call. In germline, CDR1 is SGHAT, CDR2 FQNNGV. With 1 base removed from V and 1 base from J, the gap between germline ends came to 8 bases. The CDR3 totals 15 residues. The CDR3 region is CASSLGEVSGNTIYF. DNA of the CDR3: TGTGCCAGCAGCTTAGGGGAGGTATCTGGAAACACCATATATTTT.

The CDR3 coding sequence is TGCAGTGCTAGTTCATCGACCCTCGGGGAGCAGTACTTC. This gives the protein CSASSSTLGEQYF. The chain links TRBV20-1 to TRBJ2-7; D call uncertain. V shed 3 bases and J shed 7 bases, with 16 bases lying between them. Per the germline V gene, CDR1 is DFQATT and CDR2 is SNEGSKA (reference sequence). The CDR3 covers 13 residues.

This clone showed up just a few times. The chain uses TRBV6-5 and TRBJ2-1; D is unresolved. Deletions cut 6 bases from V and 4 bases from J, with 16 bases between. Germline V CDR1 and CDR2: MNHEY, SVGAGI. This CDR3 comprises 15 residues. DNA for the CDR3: TGTGCCAGCAGAACAGACACGCAGCCATACAATGAGCAGTTCTTC. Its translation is CASRTDTQPYNEQFF.

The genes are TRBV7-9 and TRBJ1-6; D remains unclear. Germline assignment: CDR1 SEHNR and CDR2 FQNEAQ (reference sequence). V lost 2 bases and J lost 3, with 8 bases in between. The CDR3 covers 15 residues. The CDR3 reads CASSLTAVYNSPLHF. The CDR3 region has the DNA TGTGCCAGCAGCTTAACGGCGGTCTATAATTCACCCCTCCACTTT.

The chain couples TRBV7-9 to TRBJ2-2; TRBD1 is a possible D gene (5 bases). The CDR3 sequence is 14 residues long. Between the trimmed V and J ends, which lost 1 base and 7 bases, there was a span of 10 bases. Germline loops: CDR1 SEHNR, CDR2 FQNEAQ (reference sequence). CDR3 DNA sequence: TGTGCCAGCAGCTTAGGGGGCAGTCACGGGGAGCTGTTTTTT. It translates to CASSLGGSHGELFF.

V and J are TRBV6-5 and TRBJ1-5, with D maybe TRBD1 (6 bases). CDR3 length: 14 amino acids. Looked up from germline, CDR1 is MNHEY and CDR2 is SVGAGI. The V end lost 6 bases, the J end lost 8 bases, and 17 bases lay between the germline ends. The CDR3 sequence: CASRGRGLMEPQHF. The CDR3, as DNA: TGTGCCAGCAGGGGGCGGGGGCTCATGGAGCCCCAGCATTTT.

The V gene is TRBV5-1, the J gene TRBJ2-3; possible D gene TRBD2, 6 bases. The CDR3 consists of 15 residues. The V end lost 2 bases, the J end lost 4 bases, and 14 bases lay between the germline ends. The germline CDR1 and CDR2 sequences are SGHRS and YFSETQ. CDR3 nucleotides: TGCGCCAGCAGCTTCGCTAGCGCGTCCTCAGATACGCAGTATTTT. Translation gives CASSFASASSDTQYF.

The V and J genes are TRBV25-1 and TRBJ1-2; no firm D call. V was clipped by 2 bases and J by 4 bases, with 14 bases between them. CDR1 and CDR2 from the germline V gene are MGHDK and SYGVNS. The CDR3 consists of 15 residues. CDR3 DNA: TGTGCCAGCAGTGAAGGATCGGGAGGGTCCTATGGCTACACCTTC. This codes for CASSEGSGGSYGYTF.

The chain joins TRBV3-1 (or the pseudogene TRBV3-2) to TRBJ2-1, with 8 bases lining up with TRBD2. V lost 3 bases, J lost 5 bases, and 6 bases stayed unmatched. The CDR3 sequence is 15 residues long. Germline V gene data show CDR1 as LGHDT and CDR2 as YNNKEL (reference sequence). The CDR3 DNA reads TGTGCCAGCAGCCACGGAGCGGGGGCGCACAATGAGCAGTTCTTC. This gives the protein CASSHGAGAHNEQFF.

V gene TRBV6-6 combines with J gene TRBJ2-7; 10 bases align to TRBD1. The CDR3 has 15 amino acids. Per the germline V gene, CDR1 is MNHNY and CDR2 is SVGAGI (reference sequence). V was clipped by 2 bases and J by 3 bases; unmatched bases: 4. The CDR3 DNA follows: TGTGCCAGCAGTTACCTGGGACAGGGGTTCTACGAGCAGTACTTC. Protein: CASSYLGQGFYEQYF.